A single sample is the source of the 10 T cell receptor beta chains below, sequenced in a study of blood T cell repertoires in COVID-19. This table comes from immunoSEQ multiplex PCR, and its TCRdb copy is limited to in-frame clones, with some not included. The sample yields tens of thousands of clones, 70% to 90% seen once. Sequenced: peripheral blood. The receptors here all came from a human donor in a cohort sampled during active COVID-19. The donor label of this sample is uncertain.

V usage is TRBV10-3 and J usage is TRBJ2-3; no definite D call. Germline values: CDR1 ENHRY, CDR2 SYGVKD. V dropped 10 bases and J dropped 0 bases, with 14 bases sitting between them. The CDR3 is made up of 14 amino acids. CDR3 bases: TGTGCCACCGAAAGAGGTGCTAGCACAGATACGCAGTATTTT. Its translation: CATERGASTDTQYF.

V gene TRBV5-1 combines with J gene TRBJ1-1; D might be TRBD1 (6 bases). With 4 bases removed from V and 7 bases from J, the gap between germline ends came to 17 bases. The CDR3 runs to 14 residues. CDR1 and CDR2 from the germline V gene are SGHRS and YFSETQ. This CDR3 is CASSQIRGTNEAFF. The CDR3, as DNA: TGCGCCAGCAGCCAGATACGAGGGACAAATGAAGCTTTCTTT. Full variable domain (remainder filled in from reference TRBV5-1 and TRBJ1-1): KAGVTQTPRYLIKTRGQQVTLSCSPISGHRSVSWYQQTPGQGLQFLFEYFSETQRNKGNFPGRFSGRQFSNSRSEMNVSTLELGDSALYLCASSQIRGTNEAFFGQGTRLTVV.

The chain has TRBV7-2 and TRBJ1-6; weak D call: TRBD1 (6 bases). The CDR3 totals 19 residues. The germline CDR1 and CDR2 sequences are SGHTA and FQGNSA. Trimming left V 7 bases short and J 7 bases short, with 29 bases between. CDR3 region: CASKHNIGQSLRSNSPLHF. CDR3 DNA sequence: TGTGCCAGCAAACATAACATCGGACAGTCTTTGCGCTCAAATTCACCCCTCCACTTT.

The chain combines TRBV5-1 with TRBJ1-2, with D tentatively TRBD1 (6 bases). The germline CDR1 and CDR2 sequences are SGHRS and YFSETQ. V lost 4 bases and J lost 8, with 21 bases in between. This CDR3 region has 15 residues. This CDR3 is CASSARPDRSYGYTF. In DNA, the CDR3 is TGCGCCAGCAGCGCCCGCCCAGACAGGTCATACGGCTACACCTTC.

This clone was observed a single time. V usage is TRBV6-5 and J usage is TRBJ1-5; D remains ambiguous. Per germline, CDR1 MNHEY and CDR2 SVGAGI. This CDR3 is 15 amino acids long. With 8 bases removed from V and 2 bases from J, the gap between germline ends came to 16 bases. The CDR3 sequence is CASDRGLNGNQPQHF. CDR3 DNA: TGTGCCAGCGATAGAGGGCTAAACGGCAATCAGCCCCAGCATTTT.

The rearrangement joins TRBV6-5 to TRBJ1-2; 11 nucleotides align to TRBD1. Germline V gene lookup returns CDR1 MNHEY and CDR2 SVGAGI. This CDR3 region has 15 residues. V was clipped by 6 bases and J by 3 bases; unmatched bases: 6. The CDR3 sequence is CASRPGQGAHYGYTF. The CDR3 coding sequence is TGTGCCAGCAGACCCGGACAGGGGGCCCACTATGGCTACACCTTC.

In this sample, this clone turned up once. As DNA, the CDR3 is TGCGCCAGCAGCTCCCGGACAGGGGGCGAGGCTGGCTACACCTTC. It is translated as CASSSRTGGEAGYTF. This chain links TRBV5-1 with TRBJ1-2; 11 bases align to TRBD1. Looked up from germline, CDR1 is SGHRS and CDR2 is YFSETQ. V dropped 3 bases and J dropped 7; count of bases not matched to a gene: 8. CDR3 size: 15 residues.

The chain employs TRBV9 and TRBJ1-2; D not certain. V lost 2 bases and J lost 4, with 15 bases in between. This CDR3 has 15 residues. Germline loops: CDR1 SGDLS, CDR2 YYNGEE. CDR3 residues: CASSVSRNLTYGYTF. CDR3 in DNA: TGTGCCAGCAGCGTGTCCAGGAACCTCACCTATGGCTACACCTTC.

The chain has TRBV4-1 and TRBJ1-1; the D gene is possibly TRBD1 (6 bases). V was clipped by 7 bases and J by 1 base, with 16 bases between them. The length of the CDR3 is 15 residues. Germline lookup yields CDR1 MGHRA and CDR2 YSYEKL. CDR3 in DNA: TGCGCCAGCACTAACCTCCCCAGGGGGAACACTGAAGCTTTCTTT. Translation: CASTNLPRGNTEAFF.

This chain links TRBV10-3 with TRBJ2-6; D is unclear. Germline CDR1 and CDR2: ENHRY and SYGVKD. The CDR3 sequence is 15 residues long. With 3 bases removed from V and 0 bases from J, the gap between germline ends came to 6 bases. CDR3 in DNA: TGTGCCATCAGTGAAGCGAGCTCTGGGGCCAACGTCCTGACTTTC. Translating gives CAISEASSGANVLTF.